One and the same sample provided the 32 T cell receptor beta chains below, sequenced in a study of PD-1 blockade in classical Hodgkin lymphoma. After autologous stem cell transplantation all patients relapsed, and prior brentuximab vedotin exposure differed between cohorts. Profiling relied on immunoSEQ multiplex PCR, and the TCRdb table lists in-frame clones only, not all of them. The sample yields some 15,000 clones, over 70% seen once. Here the sequenced sample was peripheral blood mononuclear cells (PBMCs), taken before the second cycle of nivolumab. These receptors were collected from a human donor with classical Hodgkin lymphoma.

This clone was seen a handful of times. The J gene is TRBJ2-7, the V gene TRBV5-1; D gene uncertain. Trimming removed 0 bases at V and 7 bases at J, with 5 bases between. Germline values: CDR1 SGHRS, CDR2 YFSETQ. This CDR3 comprises 11 residues. CDR3 loop: CASSLEGEQYF. The CDR3 DNA reads TGCGCCAGCAGCTTGGAAGGGGAGCAGTACTTC. The whole variable domain, filled in from reference TRBV5-1 and TRBJ2-7, reads KAGVTQTPRYLIKTRGQQVTLSCSPISGHRSVSWYQQTPGQGLQFLFEYFSETQRNKGNFPGRFSGRQFSNSRSEMNVSTLELGDSALYLCASSLEGEQYFGPGTRLTVT.

The rearrangement links TRBV7-8 to TRBJ2-1; D might be TRBD2 (5 bases). From germline, CDR1 is SGHVS and CDR2 FQNEAQ. Trimming cost V 11 bases and J 2 bases, with 7 bases left between them. The CDR3 has 11 residues. The CDR3 is CALGAYNEQFF. The CDR3 nucleotides are TGTGCCCTGGGAGCCTACAATGAGCAGTTCTTC.

The gene calls are TRBV5-4 and TRBJ1-1, with 8 nucleotides matching TRBD1. CDR1 is SGHNT, CDR2 YYREEE, per germline (reference sequence). The CDR3 covers 19 residues. V shed 4 bases, J shed 4 bases, and the junction held 21 bases outside the gene matches. The CDR3, as DNA: TGTGCCAGCAGCGCCGACAGGGGAGGGTATTTTCCTTCGGGCACTGAAGCTTTCTTT. Its translation: CASSADRGGYFPSGTEAFF.

The CDR3 sequence is CAWSRGESSYGYTF. The CDR3 DNA follows: TGTGCCTGGAGCAGGGGAGAGAGTAGCTATGGCTACACCTTC. The chain couples TRBV30 to TRBJ1-2, with D tentatively TRBD1 (6 bases). V was shortened by 3 bases and J by 4 bases, with 15 bases between the two germline ends. The length of the CDR3 is 14 residues. Germline lookup yields CDR1 GTSNPN and CDR2 SVGIG (reference sequence).

In this sample, this clone is medium-sized. J is TRBJ2-1 and V is TRBV28; TRBD2 is a possible D gene (6 bases). V was cut by 6 bases and J by 4 bases, with 19 bases left in between. Per germline, CDR1 MDHEN and CDR2 SYDVKM. The CDR3 runs 16 residues. The CDR3 DNA follows: TGTGCCAGCAGCCTAGCGTGGAGTGATCTTTACAATGAGCAGTTCTTC. Encoded protein: CASSLAWSDLYNEQFF. Drawing the rest from reference TRBV28 and TRBJ2-1, the complete variable domain is DVKVTQSSRYLVKRTGEKVFLECVQDMDHENMFWYRQDPGLGLRLIYFSYDVKMKEKGDIPEGYSVSREKKERFSLILESASTNQTSMYLCASSLAWSDLYNEQFFGPGTRLTVL.

The CDR3 loop is CASSWRAVGTDTQYF. The CDR3 bases are TGTGCCAGCAGCTGGAGGGCGGTAGGAACAGATACGCAGTATTTT. The chain couples TRBV5-4 to TRBJ2-3; D perhaps matches TRBD2 (6 bases). The CDR3 covers 15 residues. V lost 3 bases and J lost 3, with 14 bases in between. Germline V gives CDR1 SGHNT, CDR2 YYREEE (reference sequence).

V gene TRBV6-5 combines with J gene TRBJ1-6; D is undetermined. V lost 8 bases and J lost 4, with 6 bases in between. The CDR3 has 12 residues. Germline V lookup: CDR1 MNHEY, CDR2 SVGAGI. The CDR3 DNA reads as TGTGCCAGCCGAACTTATAATTCACCCCTCCACTTT. Translated: CASRTYNSPLHF.

This chain links TRBV6-5 with TRBJ1-4, with D hard to call. V was shortened by 1 base and J by 8 bases, with 11 bases between the two germline ends. The CDR3 has 14 amino acids. The germline V gene encodes CDR1 MNHEY and CDR2 SVGAGI. CDR3 loop: CASSYFPTGEKLFF. The DNA for the CDR3 is TGTGCCAGCAGTTACTTCCCGACGGGGGAAAAACTGTTTTTT.

This clone has a handful of counts. The chain carries TRBV5-1 and TRBJ2-7; D remains ambiguous. The V and J ends lost 0 bases and 1 base respectively, with 14 bases between them. The CDR3 sequence is 16 residues long. Looked up from germline, CDR1 is SGHRS and CDR2 is YFSETQ. The CDR3 reads CASSLVGSSQSYEQYF. CDR3 nucleotide sequence: TGCGCCAGCAGCTTGGTAGGCAGCTCACAATCCTACGAGCAGTACTTC.

The J gene is TRBJ1-5, the V gene TRBV6-5; a weak D match, TRBD1 (6 bases). This CDR3 has 15 amino acids. From germline, CDR1 is MNHEY and CDR2 SVGAGI. Trimming took off 0 bases at V and 0 bases at J, with 6 bases between the two ends. The CDR3 DNA reads as TGTGCCAGCAGTTACTCGGGACATAGCAATCAGCCCCAGCATTTT. Translated, it gives CASSYSGHSNQPQHF.

This clone was seen once. The CDR3 DNA reads as TGTGCCAGCAGTTTATCGAAAACCGACAGGGGCGGCAATCAGCCCCAGCATTTT. Protein product: CASSLSKTDRGGNQPQHF. The J gene is TRBJ1-5, the V gene TRBV27; 8 bases agree with TRBD1. Germline CDR1 is MNHEY and CDR2 is SMNVEV (reference sequence). This CDR3 is 18 amino acids long. V lost 0 bases, J lost 2 bases, and 9 bases stayed unmatched.

CDR3 amino acids: CATSRDLVTGRYEQYF. The CDR3, as DNA: TGTGCCACCAGCAGAGACCTTGTGACAGGCCGCTACGAGCAGTACTTC. The chain uses TRBV15 and TRBJ2-7; tentatively, D is TRBD1 (6 bases). The length of the CDR3 is 16 residues. Germline lookup yields CDR1 LNHNV and CDR2 YYDKDF (reference sequence). Deletions cut 0 bases from V and 3 bases from J, with 15 bases between. Full variable domain (outside the CDR3, taken from reference TRBV15 and TRBJ2-7): DAMVIQNPRYQVTQFGKPVTLSCSQTLNHNVMYWYQQKSSQAPKLLFHYYDKDFNNEADTPDNFQSRRPNTSFCFLDIRSPGLGDTAMYLCATSRDLVTGRYEQYFGPGTRLTVT.

J is TRBJ2-3 and V is TRBV4-2, with D possibly called TRBD1 or TRBD2 (5 bases each). The CDR3 is 14 amino acids. Trimming removed 1 base at V and 6 bases at J, with 11 bases between. Germline V gives CDR1 LGHNA, CDR2 YNFKEQ. CDR3 sequence: CASSQVRGEDTQYF. The CDR3 coding sequence is TGTGCCAGCAGCCAAGTAAGGGGAGAGGATACGCAGTATTTT.

This chain joins TRBV5-6 and TRBJ2-3; D unresolved. V was cut by 4 bases and J by 1 base, with 19 bases left in between. The CDR3 has 17 residues. Looked up from germline, CDR1 is SGHDT and CDR2 is YYEEEE. The CDR3 is CASSPLTRVWGTDTQYF. CDR3 bases: TGTGCCAGCAGCCCTCTGACTCGGGTTTGGGGCACAGATACGCAGTATTTT.

The chain employs TRBV4-2 and TRBJ2-1, with 9 nucleotides matching TRBD2. CDR1 LGHNA and CDR2 YNFKEQ come from the germline V gene. V lost 1 base to trimming and J lost 9 bases; unmatched junction nucleotides: 4. This CDR3 has 14 amino acids. The DNA for the CDR3 is TGTGCCAGCAGCCAAGCCTTAGCGGGGGTTGAGCAGTTCTTC. Translation gives CASSQALAGVEQFF.

The chain is built from TRBV6-5 and TRBJ1-2; TRBD1 might be the D (6 bases). Looked up from germline, CDR1 is MNHEY and CDR2 is SVGAGI. V shed 0 bases and J shed 4 bases, with 12 bases lying between them. The CDR3 runs to 15 residues. This chain's CDR3 is CASSYSLQGLYGYTF. The CDR3 DNA reads as TGTGCCAGCAGTTACTCCTTACAGGGCCTCTATGGCTACACCTTC.

The rearrangement links TRBV30 to TRBJ1-1; 9 bases fit TRBD1. J gave up 4 bases and V 4 bases, and 7 bases lay outside the gene matches. Germline V CDR1 and CDR2: GTSNPN, SVGIG (reference sequence). CDR3 size: 14 residues. CDR3 coding DNA: TGTGCCTGGACCAGGGACAGGGATTCCACTGAAGCTTTCTTT. This sequence encodes CAWTRDRDSTEAFF.

The chain is built from TRBV19 and TRBJ2-1; TRBD2 matches 10 bases. The CDR3 sequence is 15 residues long. CDR1 and CDR2 from the germline V gene are LNHDA and SQIVND (reference sequence). Unmatched junction bases numbered 8, after V lost 7 bases and J lost 5 bases. In DNA form, the CDR3 reads TGTGCCAGTAATAACGAGCGGGGGGGCCACAATGAGCAGTTCTTC. This encodes CASNNERGGHNEQFF.

The genes are TRBV30 and TRBJ2-6; D remains unclear. The V end lost 0 bases, the J end lost 0 bases, and 6 bases lay between the germline ends. This CDR3 is 15 amino acids long. Per germline, CDR1 GTSNPN and CDR2 SVGIG (reference sequence). The CDR3 loop is CAWSVGSSGANVLTF. The CDR3 nucleotides are TGTGCCTGGAGTGTAGGCAGCTCTGGGGCCAACGTCCTGACTTTC.

Here the CDR3 reads CASGGGGAGHF. CDR3 sequence (DNA): TGTGCCAGCGGAGGAGGGGGCGCGGGCCATTTT. V is TRBV28 and J is TRBJ1-5; 7 nucleotides align to TRBD1. The ends lost 8 bases at V and 16 bases at J; junction bases unmatched: 11. CDR3 length: 11 residues. Looked up from germline, CDR1 is MDHEN and CDR2 is SYDVKM.

This chain uses TRBV4-1 with TRBJ1-1; D possibly corresponds to TRBD1 (6 bases). CDR1 MGHRA and CDR2 YSYEKL come from the germline V gene. This CDR3 has 18 amino acids. Trimming cost V 0 bases and J 0 bases, with 17 bases left between them. The CDR3 loop reads CASSQDSGGQRMNTEAFF. The CDR3, as DNA: TGCGCCAGCAGCCAAGATTCCGGGGGGCAGCGCATGAACACTGAAGCTTTCTTT.

The rearrangement links TRBV14 to TRBJ1-5; D is perhaps TRBD1 (5 bases). Germline V gene sequence: CDR1 SGHDN, CDR2 FVKESK. With 3 bases removed from V and 0 bases from J, the gap between germline ends came to 6 bases. CDR3 size: 14 residues. In DNA form, the CDR3 reads TGTGCCAGCAGCCAGGGGGATAGCAATCAGCCCCAGCATTTT. This translates into CASSQGDSNQPQHF.

The chain has TRBV5-1 and TRBJ2-5, with 7 bases lining up with TRBD1. Germline V CDR1 and CDR2: SGHRS, YFSETQ. Trimming took 3 bases from V and 3 from J; bases not matched to a gene: 2. CDR3 length: 13 residues. CDR3 bases: TGCGCCAGCAGCTGGGGACAGAAAGAGACCCAGTACTTC. Translation gives CASSWGQKETQYF.

V and J are TRBV5-4 and TRBJ1-3, with D possibly being TRBD1 (6 bases). Per germline, CDR1 SGHNT and CDR2 YYREEE (reference sequence). V was clipped by 4 bases and J by 2 bases, with 13 bases between them. The CDR3 is 15 residues long. The CDR3 here is CASSVNSGAGNTIYF. CDR3 DNA sequence: TGTGCCAGCAGCGTAAACTCAGGGGCTGGAAACACCATATATTTT.

The chain joins TRBV4-1 to TRBJ2-1; 7 positions match TRBD2. The CDR3 spans 16 residues. The trim removed 0 bases at V and 5 bases at J, leaving 7 bases unmatched. Germline V gene sequence: CDR1 MGHRA, CDR2 YSYEKL. The CDR3 sequence is CASSQDHWRGNNEQFF. For the CDR3, the DNA is TGCGCCAGCAGCCAAGATCACTGGCGGGGGAACAATGAGCAGTTCTTC.

The V gene is TRBV5-5, the J gene TRBJ2-5; no firm D call. Germline values: CDR1 SGHKS, CDR2 YYEKEE (reference sequence). The CDR3 runs to 14 residues. The V end lost 4 bases, the J end lost 2 bases, and 12 bases lay between the germline ends. CDR3 region: CASSHWTVQETQYF. For the CDR3, the DNA is TGTGCCAGCAGCCACTGGACGGTTCAAGAGACCCAGTACTTC.

V and J are TRBV30 and TRBJ2-7; 9 nucleotides agree with TRBD2. Trimming removed 2 bases from V and 2 bases from J; junction bases left unmatched: 13. Germline lookup yields CDR1 GTSNPN and CDR2 SVGIG (reference sequence). The CDR3 covers 17 residues. CDR3 in DNA: TGTGCCTGGAGTCCCCCACCGAGACTAGCGGTAACCTACGAGCAGTACTTC. Protein sequence: CAWSPPPRLAVTYEQYF.

V is TRBV18 and J is TRBJ2-4; 12 bases are shared with TRBD2. Germline CDR1 is KGHSH and CDR2 is LQKENI. The V and J ends lost 6 bases and 8 bases, in that order; junction bases with no gene match: 8. CDR3 length: 15 residues. The CDR3 here is CASSRTSGARDIQYF. The CDR3, as DNA: TGTGCCAGCTCTAGGACTAGCGGGGCCCGGGACATTCAGTACTTC.

This chain links TRBV7-8 with TRBJ1-2; D is unclear. The CDR3 loop spans 13 amino acids. Germline V gene data show CDR1 as SGHVS and CDR2 as FQNEAQ. V lost 1 base and J lost 5, with 8 bases in between. The CDR3 spells CASSLEQWYGYTF. The CDR3, as DNA: TGTGCCAGCAGCTTAGAACAGTGGTATGGCTACACCTTC.

The chain has TRBV7-9 and TRBJ1-1, with 8 bases matching TRBD1. The CDR3 contains 16 residues. V dropped 4 bases and J dropped 6; count of bases not matched to a gene: 13. Looked up from germline, CDR1 is SEHNR and CDR2 is FQNEAQ (reference sequence). As DNA, the CDR3 is TGTGCCAGCAGCTCAGGACAGGGAGTGGTGGATCCTGAAGCTTTCTTT. This encodes CASSSGQGVVDPEAFF.

This clone was observed once. This sequence joins TRBV6-5 and TRBJ1-1; D gene unclear. Trimming took 2 bases from V and 1 from J, leaving 8 bases between them. The CDR3 runs 14 residues. Germline CDR1 MNHEY, CDR2 SVGAGI. In DNA, the CDR3 is TGTGCCAGCAGTTACCCGGGGAAGAACACTGAAGCTTTCTTT. Protein: CASSYPGKNTEAFF.

This rearrangement joins TRBV2 to TRBJ1-5; no clear D gene. The CDR3 contains 15 residues. Trimming stripped 4 bases from V and 6 bases from J, with 16 bases between. Per germline, CDR1 SNHLY and CDR2 FYNNEI. The CDR3 bases are TGTGCCAGCAGTGGGGGTCCGACCAATGGTCAGCCCCAGCATTTT. Amino acid sequence: CASSGGPTNGQPQHF.